This section outlines one TCR beta chain sequence together with its context. The antigen is undetermined. This sample was taken from a study of regulatory T cells in long-lasting Graves disease. Findings of the study overall: The work looked only at peripheral blood and did not look at thyroid tissue. Patients whose Graves' disease persisted exhibited lower TCR diversity than those newly diagnosed.

Arm-PCR with iRepertoire HTBI primers amplified the CDR3 regions for these TCR beta libraries. Per the original methods: Gene usage covered 50 to 75 TRBV and 13 to 15 TRBJ segments. A single record per CDR3 protein comes from TCRdb applying MiXCR to the multiplex PCR reads. The V and J calls shown here were made by TCRdb, not taken from the authors' results. The profile covers around 450,000 distinct CDR3 sequences, with 20% to 25% appearing a single time and around 7% taken by the ten largest. Time point: persistent/refractory GD, antithyroid drugs over 5 years with positive TRAb. Researchers made the TCR library from RNA that was extracted from PBMCs. Patients all came to the study from an endocrinology department in Xi'an, China. Trimming removed 5 bases from V and 0 bases from J, with 13 bases in between. The germline gives CDR1 SEHNR, CDR2 FQNEAQ (reference sequence). The CDR3 covers 15 residues.

The sequenced sample was peripheral blood mononuclear cells (PBMCs), obtained when the disease was refractory, from a patient treated with antithyroid drugs. This TCR came from a female donor with Graves disease. The chain employs TRBV7-9 and TRBJ1-2, with D perhaps matching TRBD1 (5 bases). The CDR3 region is CASSHRDGANYGYTF. CDR3 nucleotides: TGTGCCAGCAGCCACCGGGACGGAGCTAACTATGGCTACACCTTC.